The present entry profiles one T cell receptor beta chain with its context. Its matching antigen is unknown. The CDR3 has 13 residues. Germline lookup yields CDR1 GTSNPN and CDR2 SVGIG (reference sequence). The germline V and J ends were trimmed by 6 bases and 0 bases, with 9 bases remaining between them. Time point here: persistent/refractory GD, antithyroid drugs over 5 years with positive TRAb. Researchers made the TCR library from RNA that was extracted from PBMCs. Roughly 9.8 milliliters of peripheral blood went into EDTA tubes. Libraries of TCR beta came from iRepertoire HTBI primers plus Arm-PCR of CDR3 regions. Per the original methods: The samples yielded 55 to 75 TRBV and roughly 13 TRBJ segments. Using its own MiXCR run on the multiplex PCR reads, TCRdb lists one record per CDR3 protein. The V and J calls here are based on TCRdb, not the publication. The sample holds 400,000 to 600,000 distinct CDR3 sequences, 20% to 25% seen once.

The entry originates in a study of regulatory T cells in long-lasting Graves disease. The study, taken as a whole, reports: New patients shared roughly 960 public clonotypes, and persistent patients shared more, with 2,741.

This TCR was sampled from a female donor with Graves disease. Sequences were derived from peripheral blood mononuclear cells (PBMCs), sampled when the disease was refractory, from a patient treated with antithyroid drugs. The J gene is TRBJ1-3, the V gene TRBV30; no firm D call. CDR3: CACDRASGNTIYF. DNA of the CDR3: TGTGCCTGCGACCGGGCCTCTGGAAACACCATATATTTT.